This TCR beta chain was identified during a study of cytomegalovirus exposure and HLA in healthy donors. With V trimmed by 5 bases and J by 2 bases, 8 bases remained unmatched. The CDR3 length is 16 residues. CDR1 and CDR2 from the germline V gene are LNHDA and SQIVND (reference sequence). Primers: 60 Vbeta forward and 13 Jbeta reverse. Sequenced by immunoSEQ multiplex PCR; TCRdb stores in-frame clones only, minus some. The table lists approximately 140,000 clones, approximately 76% of them singletons. Healthy bone marrow donors made up the cohort. V gene TRBV19 combines with J gene TRBJ2-3, with 9 positions matching TRBD2. This sequence was found in a man between 35 and 55 years old in good health and CMV-seronegative. Source material: PBMCs. The CDR3 is CASSAERGALTDTQYF. CDR3 bases: TGTGCCAGTAGTGCGGAGCGGGGGGCTCTCACAGATACGCAGTATTTT.